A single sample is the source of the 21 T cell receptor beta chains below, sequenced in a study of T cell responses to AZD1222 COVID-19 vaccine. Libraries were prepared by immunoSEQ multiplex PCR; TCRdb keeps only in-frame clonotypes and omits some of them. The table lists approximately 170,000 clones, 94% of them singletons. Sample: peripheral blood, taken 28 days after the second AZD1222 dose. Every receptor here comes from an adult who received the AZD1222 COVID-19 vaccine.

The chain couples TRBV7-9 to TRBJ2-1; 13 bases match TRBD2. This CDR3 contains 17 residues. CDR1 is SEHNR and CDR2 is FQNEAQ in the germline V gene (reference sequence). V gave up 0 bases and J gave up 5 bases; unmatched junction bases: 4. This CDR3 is CASSLAGLAGKNNEQFF. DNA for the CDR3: TGTGCCAGCAGCTTAGCGGGACTAGCGGGAAAGAACAATGAGCAGTTCTTC.

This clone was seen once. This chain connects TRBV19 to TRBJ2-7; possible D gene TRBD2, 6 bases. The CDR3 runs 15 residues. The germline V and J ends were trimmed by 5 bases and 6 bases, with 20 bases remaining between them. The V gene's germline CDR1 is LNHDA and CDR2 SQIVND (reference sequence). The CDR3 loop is CASSPGTEGFLEQYF. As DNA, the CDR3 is TGTGCCAGTAGTCCGGGGACGGAGGGGTTCCTCGAGCAGTACTTC.

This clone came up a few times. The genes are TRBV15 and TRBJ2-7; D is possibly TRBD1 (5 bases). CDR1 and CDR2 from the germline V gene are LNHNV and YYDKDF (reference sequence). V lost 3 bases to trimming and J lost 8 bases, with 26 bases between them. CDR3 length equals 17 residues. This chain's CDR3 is CATSRDTLSETYLKQYF. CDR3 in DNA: TGTGCCACCAGCAGGGACACCCTGAGCGAGACCTACTTGAAGCAGTACTTC.

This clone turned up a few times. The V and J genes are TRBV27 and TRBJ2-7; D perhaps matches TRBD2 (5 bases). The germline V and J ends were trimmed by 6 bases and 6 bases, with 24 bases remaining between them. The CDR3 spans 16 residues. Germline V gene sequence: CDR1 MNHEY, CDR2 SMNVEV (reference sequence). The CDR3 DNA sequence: TGTGCCAGCAGACTCATTGGGATTTCGGGAAGTGGCGAGCAGTACTTC. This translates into CASRLIGISGSGEQYF.

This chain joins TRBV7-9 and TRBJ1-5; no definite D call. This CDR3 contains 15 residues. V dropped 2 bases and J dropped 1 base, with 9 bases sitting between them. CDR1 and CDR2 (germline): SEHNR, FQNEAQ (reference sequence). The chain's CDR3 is CASSLSGRSNQPQHF. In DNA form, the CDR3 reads TGTGCCAGCAGCTTATCGGGGAGAAGCAATCAGCCCCAGCATTTT.

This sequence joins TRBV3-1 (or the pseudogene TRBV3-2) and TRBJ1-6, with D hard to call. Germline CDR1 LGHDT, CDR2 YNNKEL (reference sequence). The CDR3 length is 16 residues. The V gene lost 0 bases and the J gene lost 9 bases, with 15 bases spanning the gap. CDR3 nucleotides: TGTGCCAGCAGCCAAGATCGCCTAGTTGGCGGTTCACCCCTCCACTTT. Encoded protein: CASSQDRLVGGSPLHF.

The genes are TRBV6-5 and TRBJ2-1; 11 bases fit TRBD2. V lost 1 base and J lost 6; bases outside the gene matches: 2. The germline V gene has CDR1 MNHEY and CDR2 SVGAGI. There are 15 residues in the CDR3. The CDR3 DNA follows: TGTGCCAGCAGTTACTTTAGCGGGAGGGCCAATGAGCAGTTCTTC. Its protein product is CASSYFSGRANEQFF.

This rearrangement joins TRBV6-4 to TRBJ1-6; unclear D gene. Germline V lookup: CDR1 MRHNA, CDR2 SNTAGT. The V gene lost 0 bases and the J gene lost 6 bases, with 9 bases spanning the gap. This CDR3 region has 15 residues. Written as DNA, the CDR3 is TGTGCCAGCAGTGACTCGGGCAGTGGTAATTCACCCCTCCACTTT. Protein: CASSDSGSGNSPLHF.

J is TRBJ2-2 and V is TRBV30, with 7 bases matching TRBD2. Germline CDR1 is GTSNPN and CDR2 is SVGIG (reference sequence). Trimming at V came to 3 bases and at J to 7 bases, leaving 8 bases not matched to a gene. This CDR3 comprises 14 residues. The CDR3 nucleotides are TGTGCCTGGAGGGAGGCGGGAGCAATCGGGGAGCTGTTTTTT. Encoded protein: CAWREAGAIGELFF.

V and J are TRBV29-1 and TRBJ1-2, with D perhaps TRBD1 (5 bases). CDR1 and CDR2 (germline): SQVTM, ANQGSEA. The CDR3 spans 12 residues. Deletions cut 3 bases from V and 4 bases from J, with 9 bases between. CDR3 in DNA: TGCAGCGTTGAGGTCGGGACCTATGGCTACACCTTC. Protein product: CSVEVGTYGYTF.

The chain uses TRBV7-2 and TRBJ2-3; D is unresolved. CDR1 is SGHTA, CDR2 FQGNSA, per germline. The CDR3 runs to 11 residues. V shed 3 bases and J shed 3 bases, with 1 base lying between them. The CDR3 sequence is CASSFTDTQYF. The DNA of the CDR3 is TGTGCCAGCAGCTTTACAGATACGCAGTATTTT. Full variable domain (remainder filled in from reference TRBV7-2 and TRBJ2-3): GAGVSQSPSNKVTEKGKDVELRCDPISGHTALYWYRQSLGQGLEFLIYFQGNSAPDKSGLPSDRFSAERTGGSVSTLTIQRTQQEDSAVYLCASSFTDTQYFGPGTRLTVL.

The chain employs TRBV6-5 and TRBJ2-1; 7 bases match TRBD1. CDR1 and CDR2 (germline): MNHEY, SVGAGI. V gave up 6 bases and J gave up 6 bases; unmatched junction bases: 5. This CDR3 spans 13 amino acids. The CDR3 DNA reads TGTGCCAGCAGGGGGACAGTAACCAATGAGCAGTTCTTC. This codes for CASRGTVTNEQFF.

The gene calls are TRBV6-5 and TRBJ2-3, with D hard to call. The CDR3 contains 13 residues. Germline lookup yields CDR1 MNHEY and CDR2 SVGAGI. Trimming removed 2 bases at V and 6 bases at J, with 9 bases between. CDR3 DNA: TGTGCCAGCAGTTACGGGGTTACCGATACGCAGTATTTT. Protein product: CASSYGVTDTQYF.

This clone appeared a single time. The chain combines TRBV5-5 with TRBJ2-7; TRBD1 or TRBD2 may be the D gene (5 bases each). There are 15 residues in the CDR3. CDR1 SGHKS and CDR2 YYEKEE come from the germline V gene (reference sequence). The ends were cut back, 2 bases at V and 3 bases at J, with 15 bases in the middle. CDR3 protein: CASSFGVGVGYEQYF. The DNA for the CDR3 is TGTGCCAGCAGCTTCGGGGTGGGGGTAGGCTACGAGCAGTACTTC.

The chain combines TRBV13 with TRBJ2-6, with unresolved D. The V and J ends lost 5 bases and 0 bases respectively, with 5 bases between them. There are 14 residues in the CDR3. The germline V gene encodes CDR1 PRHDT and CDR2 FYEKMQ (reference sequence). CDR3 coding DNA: TGTGCCAGCAGCCCAAGCTCTGGGGCCAACGTCCTGACTTTC. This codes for CASSPSSGANVLTF.

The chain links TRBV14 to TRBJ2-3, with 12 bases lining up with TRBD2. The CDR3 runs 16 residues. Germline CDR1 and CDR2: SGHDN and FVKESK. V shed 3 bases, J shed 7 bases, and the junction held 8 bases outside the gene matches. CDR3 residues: CASSQILAGGKNTQYF. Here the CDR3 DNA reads TGTGCCAGCAGCCAGATCCTAGCGGGAGGGAAGAATACGCAGTATTTT.

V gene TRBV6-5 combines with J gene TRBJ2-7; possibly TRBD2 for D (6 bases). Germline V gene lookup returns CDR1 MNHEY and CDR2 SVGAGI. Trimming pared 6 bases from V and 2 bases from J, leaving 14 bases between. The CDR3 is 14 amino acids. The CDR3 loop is CASRSWGEAYEQYF. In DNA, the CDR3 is TGTGCCAGCAGGTCCTGGGGGGAAGCCTACGAGCAGTACTTC.

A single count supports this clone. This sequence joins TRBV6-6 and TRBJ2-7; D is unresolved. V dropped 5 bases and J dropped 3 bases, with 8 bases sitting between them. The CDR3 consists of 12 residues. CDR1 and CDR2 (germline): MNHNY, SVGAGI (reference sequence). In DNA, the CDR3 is TGTGCCAGCAGTGAGACAATCTACGAGCAGTACTTC. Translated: CASSETIYEQYF.

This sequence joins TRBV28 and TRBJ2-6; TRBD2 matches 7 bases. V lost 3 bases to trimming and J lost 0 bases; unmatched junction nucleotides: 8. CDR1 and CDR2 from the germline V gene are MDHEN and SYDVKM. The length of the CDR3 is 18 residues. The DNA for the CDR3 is TGTGCCAGCAGTTTGTGGGAGGGCCTGAGCTCTGGGGCCAACGTCCTGACTTTC. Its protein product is CASSLWEGLSSGANVLTF.

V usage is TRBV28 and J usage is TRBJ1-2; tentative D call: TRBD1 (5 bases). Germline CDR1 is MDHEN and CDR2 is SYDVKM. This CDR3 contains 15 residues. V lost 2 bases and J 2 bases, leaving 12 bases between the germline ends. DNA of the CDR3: TGTGCCAGCAGTTTAGGCGGGACTGGGAACTATGGCTACACCTTC. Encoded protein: CASSLGGTGNYGYTF.

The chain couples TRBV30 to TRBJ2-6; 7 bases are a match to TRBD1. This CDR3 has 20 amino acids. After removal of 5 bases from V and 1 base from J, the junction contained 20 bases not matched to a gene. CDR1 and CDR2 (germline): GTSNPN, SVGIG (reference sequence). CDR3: CAWARRSTLRGPSGANVLTF. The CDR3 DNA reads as TGTGCCTGGGCGCGTCGATCCACCCTTAGGGGGCCTTCTGGGGCCAACGTCCTGACTTTC.